This T cell receptor beta chain was profiled in a study of glioma-infiltrating T cells after dendritic cell vaccination. This CDR3 is 18 amino acids long. Germline CDR1 is SGDLS and CDR2 is YYNGEE. V lost 4 bases and J lost 8; bases outside the gene matches: 16. The primer mix had 60 V beta and 13 J beta primers. The protocol was immunoSEQ multiplex PCR, while the TCRdb copy is restricted to in-frame clones and leaves out a portion. Of about 82,000 clones in the sample, 70% to 90% were seen once. Selection required adequate fresh-frozen tumor tissue plus more than two years' survival data. The genes are TRBV9 and TRBJ2-1; 12 bases match TRBD2. Sequencing was performed on blood, taken before dendritic cell vaccination. The source of this sequence is a human donor with glioblastoma. This CDR3 is CASSHPRSLAGGWDEQFF. CDR3 sequence (DNA): TGTGCCAGCAGCCACCCCCGCTCCCTAGCGGGAGGGTGGGATGAGCAGTTCTTC.